The 22 T cell receptor beta chains listed next were all sequenced from one sample in a study of CD8 T cells in ankylosing spondylitis (dated by TCRdb to about 2017). Results and caveats for the whole study, not just this receptor: A TCR beta motif of fewer than 10 highly homologous amino acid variants appeared characteristic of blood from ankylosing spondylitis patients.

The antigens for these receptors are not known. Libraries were prepared through 5' RACE. Sequencing used an Illumina HiSeq 2500. Through fastp at Q25 and MiXCR, TCRdb rebuilt clones from the public reads, retaining in-frame beta chains. Each record represents a unique CDR3 protein, reported with the most common genes and DNA among its rows. The sample profile shows approximately 540,000 distinct CDR3 sequences; about 13% of them were found once. Nearly 7% of the sample comes from the top ten. The source material was blood, either unsorted or a sorted T cell fraction (not recorded which). All receptors come from a male donor with ankylosing spondylitis.

In this sample, this clonotype turned up many times. The chain couples TRBV4-1 to TRBJ2-7; 8 positions agree with TRBD1. J gave up 4 bases and V 4 bases, and 12 bases lay outside the gene matches. The CDR3 consists of 16 residues. The germline V gene encodes CDR1 MGHRA and CDR2 YSYEKL. The CDR3 region is CASSPTFGTGVYEQYV. In DNA, the CDR3 is TGCGCCAGCAGCCCCACGTTCGGGACAGGAGTTTACGAGCAGTACGTC.

Many counts were recorded for this clonotype. The genes are TRBV12-3 or TRBV12-4 and TRBJ2-3; 7 positions match TRBD1. There are 15 residues in the CDR3. Trimming took 4 bases from V and 3 from J; bases not matched to a gene: 7. This CDR3 reads CASSSDRVMTDTQYF. The CDR3 bases are TGTGCCAGCAGTTCCGACAGGGTTATGACAGATACGCAGTATTTT.

The rearrangement links TRBV5-1 to TRBJ2-1; a possible D gene is TRBD1 (6 bases). Germline V gives CDR1 SGHRS, CDR2 YFSETQ. Trimming stripped 9 bases from V and 4 bases from J, with 20 bases between. The CDR3 runs to 15 residues. CDR3 DNA sequence: TGCGCCACCACCCCCGGGACATCATCTTACAATGAGCAGTTCTTC. This sequence encodes CATTPGTSSYNEQFF.

This clonotype occurred a few times. The chain carries TRBV24-1 and TRBJ1-6; weak D call: TRBD1 (6 bases). Trimming shortened V by 4 bases and J by 15 bases, and 15 bases separated the two germline ends. CDR1 and CDR2 (germline): KGHDR, SFDVKD. The CDR3 length is 13 residues. CDR3 nucleotide sequence: TGTGCCACCAGTGACCGGGACATCCGCCGCCTCCACTTT. This encodes CATSDRDIRRLHF.

This clonotype appeared a few times. V is TRBV5-4 and J is TRBJ2-5, with 12 positions matching TRBD1. Germline V gene sequence: CDR1 SGHNT, CDR2 YYREEE (reference sequence). The CDR3 is 16 residues long. V trimming: 0 bases; J trimming: 4 bases; junction bases outside the gene matches: 4. CDR3 DNA sequence: TGTGCCAGCAGCTTGGGGGGACAGGGGGCGGGAGAGACCCAGTACTTC. Translating gives CASSLGGQGAGETQYF. Full variable domain (rest looked up from reference TRBV5-4 and TRBJ2-5): ETGVTQSPTHLIKTRGQQVTLRCSSQSGHNTVSWYQQALGQGPQFIFQYYREEENGRGNFPPRFSGLQFPNYSSELNVNALELDDSALYLCASSLGGQGAGETQYFGPGTRLLVL.

This clonotype was counted many times. This chain connects TRBV10-3 to TRBJ1-1; TRBD1 matches 8 bases. Trimming removed 3 bases from V and 8 bases from J; junction bases left unmatched: 14. The CDR3 spans 16 residues. Germline CDR1 reads ENHRY; CDR2 reads SYGVKD. In DNA form, the CDR3 reads TGTGCCATCAGTGACAGGGGGCGCAGGGAAGGGTACGAAGCTTTCTTT. As protein: CAISDRGRREGYEAFF.

This clonotype was recorded a few times. The chain recombines TRBV6-5 with TRBJ2-2, with D tentatively TRBD1 or TRBD2 (6 bases each). Per the germline V gene, CDR1 is MNHEY and CDR2 is SVGAGI. There are 12 residues in the CDR3. V was cut by 6 bases and J by 8 bases, with 10 bases left in between. The CDR3 loop reads CASREGVGELFF. The CDR3 bases are TGTGCCAGCAGGGAGGGGGTTGGGGAGCTGTTTTTT.

This clonotype was seen only a few times. V usage is TRBV15 and J usage is TRBJ1-1, with 7 bases identical to TRBD1. CDR3 size: 18 residues. Trimming removed 4 bases from V and 3 bases from J; junction bases left unmatched: 17. CDR1 and CDR2 from the germline V gene are LNHNV and YYDKDF (reference sequence). CDR3 DNA: TGTGCCACCAGCAAGGGATTTGGGGCAGGGGGATCGGACACTGAAGCTTTCTTT. It encodes CATSKGFGAGGSDTEAFF. The full variable domain, completed using reference TRBV15 and TRBJ1-1, is DAMVIQNPRYQVTQFGKPVTLSCSQTLNHNVMYWYQQKSSQAPKLLFHYYDKDFNNEADTPDNFQSRRPNTSFCFLDIRSPGLGDTAMYLCATSKGFGAGGSDTEAFFGQGTRLTVV.

This clonotype was observed at least ten times. V gene TRBV6-4 combines with J gene TRBJ2-7; D might be TRBD2 (6 bases). The CDR3 runs 14 residues. The germline V gene has CDR1 MRHNA and CDR2 SNTAGT. V was pared by 8 bases and J by 0 bases, with 14 bases between. The CDR3 sequence: CASPTGTSSYEQYF. The CDR3 bases are TGTGCCAGCCCAACCGGGACTTCCTCCTACGAGCAGTACTTC.

The rearrangement links TRBV5-1 to TRBJ1-5, with D possibly matching TRBD1 (5 bases). The CDR3 spans 15 residues. V lost 4 bases and J 5 bases, leaving 16 bases between the germline ends. Per the germline V gene, CDR1 is SGHRS and CDR2 is YFSETQ. CDR3 protein: CASSPDGGGDQPQHF. CDR3 nucleotide sequence: TGCGCCAGCAGCCCGGACGGGGGAGGTGATCAGCCCCAGCATTTT.

This clonotype was counted a few times. This chain uses TRBV28 with TRBJ1-4; TRBD1 aligns across 12 bases. Germline values: CDR1 MDHEN, CDR2 SYDVKM. Trimming cost V 6 bases and J 10 bases; bases outside gene matches: 12. The CDR3 has 16 amino acids. The CDR3 DNA reads TGTGCCAGCAGGGGCGGACCGGGACAGGGGGCCGTAAAACTGTTTTTT. Protein sequence: CASRGGPGQGAVKLFF.

The rearrangement joins TRBV29-1 to TRBJ1-1; D call uncertain. V was trimmed by 4 bases and J by 0 bases, leaving 9 bases between them. Per germline, CDR1 SQVTM and CDR2 ANQGSEA. This CDR3 is 13 amino acids long. For the CDR3, the DNA is TGCAGCGTTGGACGGCCTTTGAACACTGAAGCTTTCTTT. Protein: CSVGRPLNTEAFF.

V gene TRBV18 combines with J gene TRBJ2-3; 7 bases agree with TRBD1. The CDR3 spans 16 residues. The germline gives CDR1 KGHSH, CDR2 LQKENI. V was clipped by 1 base and J by 0 bases; unmatched bases: 4. The CDR3 DNA sequence: TGTGCCAGCTCACCACTCCGGGACAGTAGCACAGATACGCAGTATTTT. Translation: CASSPLRDSSTDTQYF. Using reference TRBV18 and TRBJ2-3 for the parts outside the CDR3, the full variable domain is NAGVMQNPRHLVRRRGQEARLRCSPMKGHSHVYWYRQLPEEGLKFMVYLQKENIIDESGMPKERFSAEFPKEGPSILRIQQVVRGDSAAYFCASSPLRDSSTDTQYFGPGTRLTVL.

This clonotype was seen just once. This chain links TRBV20-1 with TRBJ2-1, with a tentative D call TRBD1 (6 bases). The CDR3 is made up of 13 amino acids. Per the germline V gene, CDR1 is DFQATT and CDR2 is SNEGSKA (reference sequence). Trimming shortened V by 8 bases and J by 8 bases, and 19 bases separated the two germline ends. The DNA for the CDR3 is TGCAGTACTCCGGGACAACGAGCGGATGAGCAGTTCTTC. Protein: CSTPGQRADEQFF.

This chain connects TRBV2 to TRBJ2-3; a possible D gene is TRBD1 (5 bases). From germline, CDR1 is SNHLY and CDR2 FYNNEI. This CDR3 region has 12 residues. The ends were cut back, 8 bases at V and 7 bases at J, with 13 bases in the middle. The CDR3 region has the DNA TGTGCCAGCTCGATAGACAGCAATACGCAGTATTTT. Its protein product is CASSIDSNTQYF.

The table lists this clonotype with a few counts. The V call is TRBV29-1, the J call TRBJ1-2, with a weak D call TRBD1 (5 bases). CDR3 length: 11 amino acids. Trimming shortened V by 7 bases and J by 6 bases, and 12 bases separated the two germline ends. Germline CDR1 is SQVTM and CDR2 is ANQGSEA. The CDR3 region is CSAHTGNGYTF. The CDR3 DNA reads as TGCAGCGCCCACACAGGAAATGGCTACACCTTC.

In this sample, this clonotype turned up a few times. The CDR3 sequence is CASSLGDGYTQYF. The CDR3 bases are TGTGCCAGCAGTTTAGGCGACGGCTATACGCAGTATTTT. This chain joins TRBV12-3 or TRBV12-4 and TRBJ2-3, with D hard to call. The CDR3 length is 13 residues. The V and J ends lost 1 base and 7 bases respectively, with 9 bases between them.

At least ten counts were recorded for this clonotype. V is TRBV7-7 and J is TRBJ2-1; a possible D gene is TRBD2 (6 bases). With 2 bases removed from V and 7 bases from J, the gap between germline ends came to 15 bases. CDR1 SSHAT and CDR2 FNYEAQ come from the germline V gene (reference sequence). The CDR3 loop spans 15 amino acids. The CDR3: CASSLSPGVSNEQFF. In nucleotides, the CDR3 is TGTGCCAGCAGCTTAAGCCCGGGAGTTAGTAATGAGCAGTTCTTC.

The chain combines TRBV21-1 with TRBJ2-1; TRBD2, the table's D call, was not compared with the DNA. TRBV21-1 represents a pseudogene. This CDR3 region has 16 residues. In DNA, the CDR3 is TGTGCCAGCAGCAAAGAATCGGGACTAGCGATGAATGAGCAGTTCTTC. Its translation: CASSKESGLAMNEQFF.

The V gene is TRBV5-1, the J gene TRBJ2-2; D gene uncertain. V was shortened by 4 bases and J by 4 bases, with 11 bases between the two germline ends. CDR1 and CDR2 from the germline V gene are SGHRS and YFSETQ. CDR3 size: 14 residues. CDR3 DNA sequence: TGCGCCAGCAGCGGATCCGGAAGCACCGGGGAGCTGTTTTTT. It encodes CASSGSGSTGELFF. The full variable domain, rest sourced from reference TRBV5-1 and TRBJ2-2, is KAGVTQTPRYLIKTRGQQVTLSCSPISGHRSVSWYQQTPGQGLQFLFEYFSETQRNKGNFPGRFSGRQFSNSRSEMNVSTLELGDSALYLCASSGSGSTGELFFGEGSRLTVL.

The genes are TRBV27 and TRBJ2-1, with 11 bases that match TRBD2. Germline V CDR1 and CDR2: MNHEY, SMNVEV (reference sequence). The V segment lost 6 bases and the J segment 5 bases; nucleotides outside the gene matches: 3. This CDR3 region has 14 residues. DNA of the CDR3: TGTGCCAGCAGAGCTAGCGGGAGGAACAATGAGCAGTTCTTC. It codes for CASRASGRNNEQFF.

This clonotype was seen only a few times. V usage is TRBV20-1 and J usage is TRBJ2-3; 12 bases are shared with TRBD2. The V gene end was trimmed by 1 base and the J gene end by 4 bases; junction bases not matched to a gene: 6. Per germline, CDR1 DFQATT and CDR2 SNEGSKA (reference sequence). This CDR3 is built from 16 residues. CDR3: CSARALTSGSPDTQYF. DNA of the CDR3: TGCAGTGCTAGAGCCTTGACTAGCGGGAGCCCAGATACGCAGTATTTT.